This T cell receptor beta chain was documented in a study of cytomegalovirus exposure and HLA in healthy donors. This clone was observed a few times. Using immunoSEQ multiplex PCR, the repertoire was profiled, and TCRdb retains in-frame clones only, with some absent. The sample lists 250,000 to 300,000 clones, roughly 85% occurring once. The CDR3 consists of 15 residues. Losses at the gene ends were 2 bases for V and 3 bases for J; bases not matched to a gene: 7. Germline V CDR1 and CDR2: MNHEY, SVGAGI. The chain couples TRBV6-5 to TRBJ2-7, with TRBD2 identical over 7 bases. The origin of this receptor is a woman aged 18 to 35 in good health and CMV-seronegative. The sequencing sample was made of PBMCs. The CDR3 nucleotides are TGTGCCAGCAGTTACGGCGGGAGTAAACTCTACGAGCAGTACTTC. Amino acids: CASSYGGSKLYEQYF.